This entry concerns a single T cell receptor (beta chain). Its antigen is not identified. The germline gives CDR1 MDHEN, CDR2 SYDVKM. V was clipped by 1 base and J by 3 bases, with 11 bases between them. The CDR3 sequence is 15 residues long. Template switching created a universal primer site, and the cDNA included unique molecular identifiers. TCRdb fed the 5' RACE reads into MiXCR, producing one record per CDR3 protein. Of just over 500,000 distinct CDR3 sequences in the sample, around 20% are singletons; the top ten hold around 1%. This entry comes from a study of identical twins. Study-wide findings and caveats: Clonotypes of the beta chain that were abundant in cord blood carried fewer insertions (memory repertoires showed none).

These data were also filed under a second study, of T cells expressing NK-cell markers.

The sequence was obtained from a woman in her late teens or twenties in good health. The chain combines TRBV28 with TRBJ2-3; the D gene is possibly TRBD2 (6 bases). Material: CD4+ T cells sorted from blood. CDR3 in amino acids: CASSLFWGDTDTQYF. The CDR3 DNA sequence: TGTGCCAGCAGTTTATTCTGGGGGGATACAGATACGCAGTATTTT.